Presented here are 4 T cell receptor beta chains from one specimen sequenced in a study of blood T cell repertoires in COVID-19. The repertoire was sequenced with immunoSEQ multiplex PCR; TCRdb's copy has only in-frame clones and lacks some. In the table there are roughly 340,000 clones, more than 75% of which are singletons. The sequenced sample was peripheral blood. The receptor set was obtained from a woman aged 45-59 years with COVID-19, enrolled during active disease.

This sequence joins TRBV9 and TRBJ2-5, with TRBD2 matching 10 bases. The CDR3 spans 18 residues. The trim removed 1 base at V and 5 bases at J, leaving 14 bases unmatched. The germline V gene has CDR1 SGDLS and CDR2 YYNGEE. The CDR3: CASSVRLAGDRSTETQYF. For the CDR3, the DNA is TGTGCCAGCAGCGTAAGGCTAGCGGGAGACCGATCTACGGAGACCCAGTACTTC.

This chain uses TRBV6-4 with TRBJ1-1; 7 bases fit TRBD1. Per germline, CDR1 MRHNA and CDR2 SNTAGT. The V segment lost 4 bases and the J segment 6 bases; nucleotides outside the gene matches: 8. CDR3 length: 14 residues. CDR3 nucleotide sequence: TGTGCCAGCAGTGTATCCCGGGACAGAGCTGAAGCTTTCTTT. Its translation is CASSVSRDRAEAFF.

J is TRBJ1-5 and V is TRBV3-1 (or the pseudogene TRBV3-2); D perhaps matches TRBD1 (6 bases). Germline V CDR1 and CDR2: LGHDT, YNNKEL (reference sequence). The V and J ends lost 2 bases and 3 bases respectively, with 20 bases between them. This CDR3 comprises 18 residues. CDR3 amino acids: CASSQTTGTVVYNQPQHF. As DNA, the CDR3 is TGTGCCAGCAGCCAAACGACAGGCACTGTTGTCTACAATCAGCCCCAGCATTTT.

The V call is TRBV12-5, the J call TRBJ1-5; 11 bases align to TRBD1. The CDR3 runs 14 residues. After removal of 5 bases from V and 11 bases from J, the junction contained 8 bases not matched to a gene. The germline CDR1 and CDR2 sequences are LGHNT and FRNRAP. In DNA form, the CDR3 reads TGTGCTAGTGGTCCGGGACAGGGGGGTATGACCCAGCATTTT. It encodes CASGPGQGGMTQHF.